A selection of T cell receptor beta chains follows, all from one sample in a study of T cells expressing NK-cell markers. TCRdb re-called the 5' RACE reads and shows each CDR3 protein once, DNA omitted. The table gives almost 450,000 distinct CDR3 sequences; the top ten clones make up roughly 8% of it. Source material: blood T cells: a sorted CD56 or NKG2C T cell subset, CD4+ or CD8+ T cells, or bulk PBMC T cells (not recorded which). The receptors come from a woman aged 18-70 years in good health. The CDR3 runs from the conserved cysteine through the conserved F or W.

TRBJ2-1,TRBV9,CASSVGVSSYNEQFF
TRBJ1-4,TRBV4-3,CASSQDGLDATNEKLFF
TRBJ2-4,TRBV6-1,CASRPQGYSGKNIQYF
TRBJ2-4,TRBV11-2,CASSQGGGWVKNIQYF
TRBJ2-1,TRBV20-1,CSPKDSLSGYNEQFF
TRBJ2-7,TRBV11-1,CASSTGTAKDYPIYEQYF
TRBJ2-3,TRBV4-1,CASSQGSQPGLASSTQYF
TRBJ1-6,TRBV6-1,CASGMTARHSPLHF
TRBJ2-3,TRBV4-3,CASSQVVAGVGTDTQYF
TRBJ2-5,TRBV14,CASSQVPGTQYF
TRBJ1-4,TRBV20-1,CSARGTGKEKLFF
TRBJ2-1,TRBV9,CASSRLALSYNEQFF
TRBJ1-1,TRBV20-1,CSAVDNTEAFF
TRBJ2-1,TRBV4-2,CASSQGYSDSSYNEQFF
TRBJ2-7,TRBV6-1,CATRTGAYEQYF
TRBJ2-3,TRBV4-3,CASSPDLLYRGVSDTQYF
TRBJ2-3,TRBV20-1,CSARDPGGGADTQYF
TRBJ2-1,TRBV11-2,CASSLHTQTRLYNEQFF
TRBJ2-7,TRBV6-5,CASSYSSNGDRYEQYF
TRBJ2-5,TRBV12-3/TRBV12-4,CASSHDRVQETQYF
TRBJ2-3,TRBV28,CASRDVDLTDTQYF
TRBJ1-4,TRBV4-3,CASSPSLTATNEKLFF
TRBJ2-5,TRBV20-1,CSGGTLQETQYF
TRBJ2-3,TRBV20-1,CSATRVSGFRSDGRAQTDTQYF
TRBJ1-2,TRBV9,CASSVDRGRGYTF
TRBJ2-1,TRBV28,CASQKHGGDEQFF
TRBJ2-2,TRBV28,CASSPSSKSTGELFF
TRBJ2-2,TRBV6-1,CASRVGGAGELFF
TRBJ2-5,TRBV20-1,CSARQESSQYF
TRBJ2-3,TRBV25-1,CASRGGLVIADTQYF
TRBJ1-1,TRBV28,CASSLLGEAFF
TRBJ2-1,TRBV19,CASSITLLGEQFF
TRBJ2-1,TRBV6-2/TRBV6-3,CASSSAASRPYNEQFF